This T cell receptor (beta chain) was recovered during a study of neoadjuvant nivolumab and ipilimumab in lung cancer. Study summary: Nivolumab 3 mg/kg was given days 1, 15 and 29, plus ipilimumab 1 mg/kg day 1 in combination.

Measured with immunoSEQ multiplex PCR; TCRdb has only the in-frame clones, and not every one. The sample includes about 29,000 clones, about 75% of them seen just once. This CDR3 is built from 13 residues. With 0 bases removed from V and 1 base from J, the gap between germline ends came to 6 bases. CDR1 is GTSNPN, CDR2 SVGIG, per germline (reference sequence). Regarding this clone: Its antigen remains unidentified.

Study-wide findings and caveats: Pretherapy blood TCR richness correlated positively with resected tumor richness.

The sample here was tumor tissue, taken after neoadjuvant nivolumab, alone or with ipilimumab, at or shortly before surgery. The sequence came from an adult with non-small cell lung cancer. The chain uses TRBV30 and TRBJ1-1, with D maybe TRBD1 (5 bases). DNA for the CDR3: TGTGCCTGGAGTGTACAGGCGAACACTGAAGCTTTCTTT. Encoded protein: CAWSVQANTEAFF. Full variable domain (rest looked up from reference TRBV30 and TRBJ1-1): SQTIHQWPATLVQPVGSPLSLECTVEGTSNPNLYWYRQAAGRGLQLLFYSVGIGQISSEVPQNLSASRPQDRQFILSSKKLLLSDSGFYLCAWSVQANTEAFFGQGTRLTVV.